This TCR beta chain was sequenced during a study of T cell responses to AZD1222 COVID-19 vaccine. Study-wide background: The analysis combined second doses at about 4 or about 12 weeks.

CDR1 SNHLY and CDR2 FYNNEI come from the germline V gene. The CDR3 spans 14 residues. TCRdb keeps only in-frame clones here, not all; method: immunoSEQ multiplex PCR. The sample consists of about 130,000 clones, 88% of them appearing once. Study results and caveats: Seropositive AZD1222 recipients at baseline numbered only five or six. White British people made up most donors, females outnumbered males, and clonal diversity was possibly underestimated. Two AZD1222 administrations were followed by greater Spike-specific TCR breadth and depth.

This clone came up once. Its antigen is still unknown. Its ends do not fully match the called genes, so a read error is possible. The clonotype originates from an adult in good health. The J gene is TRBJ2-4, the V gene TRBV2; 12 bases line up with TRBD2. Sequencing used peripheral blood, obtained on day 0 of AZD1222 vaccination. The CDR3 DNA sequence: TGTGCCAGCAGTGATCCGGGACTAGCGGGTCAGAGCCTCTTC. Translated: CASSDPGLAGQSLF. Using reference TRBV2 and TRBJ2-4 for the parts outside the CDR3, the full variable domain is EPEVTQTPSHQVTQMGQEVILRCVPISNHLYFYWYRQILGQKVEFLVSFYNNEISEKSEIFDDQFSVERPDGSNFTLKIRSTKLEDSAMYFCASSDPGLAGQSLFGAGTRLSVL.